One sample yielded the 14 T cell receptor beta chains listed below, sequenced in a study of beta chain features in type 1 diabetes. Regarding the study as a whole: Type 1 diabetes patients had moderately but significantly shorter TCRB CDR3s in all four CD4+ subsets.

No antigens are known for them. cDNA synthesis used the whole RNA isolate, giving expressed TCRB sequences. Profiled with immunoSEQ multiplex PCR; TCRdb holds only in-frame clones, not every one. The table records hundreds of thousands of clones, around 15% of them present only once. The sample consisted of naive CD4+ T cells from blood. These receptors all come from a man aged 18 to 35 with type 1 diabetes.

V gene TRBV18 combines with J gene TRBJ2-7; D perhaps matches TRBD1 (6 bases). Trimming pared 5 bases from V and 9 bases from J, leaving 14 bases between. This CDR3 spans 12 amino acids. The germline V gene encodes CDR1 KGHSH and CDR2 LQKENI. In DNA form, the CDR3 reads TGTGCCAGCTCAACGGACAGATTCGGGCAGTACTTC. It yields the protein CASSTDRFGQYF.

This chain uses TRBV7-2 with TRBJ2-2; 7 nucleotides agree with TRBD1. Germline assignment: CDR1 SGHTA and CDR2 FQGNSA. The CDR3 runs to 15 residues. Unmatched junction bases numbered 12, after V lost 6 bases and J lost 8 bases. CDR3 nucleotide sequence: TGTGCCAGCAGGGGAAGACAGGGTTCGAAGGGGGAGCTGTTTTTT. This translates into CASRGRQGSKGELFF.

V gene TRBV21-1 combines with J gene TRBJ1-5. TRBV21-1 is labeled a pseudogene. The CDR3 is made up of 13 amino acids. The CDR3 is CASREGSNQPQHF. The CDR3 DNA follows: TGTGCCAGCAGAGAGGGGTCCAATCAGCCCCAGCATTTT.

This clone was recorded a few times. V is TRBV6-5 and J is TRBJ1-2, with 8 bases fitting TRBD1. The V gene end was trimmed by 8 bases and the J gene end by 4 bases; junction bases not matched to a gene: 6. CDR1 and CDR2 from the germline V gene are MNHEY and SVGAGI. The CDR3 spans 13 residues. Here the CDR3 reads CASRTGTGYGYTF. CDR3 DNA sequence: TGTGCCAGCCGGACAGGGACGGGCTATGGCTACACCTTC.

The chain employs TRBV28 and TRBJ1-1; unclear D gene. Germline V lookup: CDR1 MDHEN, CDR2 SYDVKM. The CDR3 extends over 15 amino acids. With 7 bases removed from V and 1 base from J, the gap between germline ends came to 16 bases. The CDR3 sequence is CASTIPAWKNTEAFF. The DNA of the CDR3 is TGTGCCAGCACCATTCCCGCTTGGAAGAACACTGAAGCTTTCTTT.

This clone was seen more than once but under ten times. As DNA, the CDR3 is TGCAGCGTTTGTTTACAGGGGTCCTACGAGCAGTACTTC. Its translation: CSVCLQGSYEQYF. The V and J genes are TRBV29-1 and TRBJ2-5, with 7 positions matching TRBD1. The last part of the DNA fits TRBJ2-7 better; the J call may be wrong. Germline CDR1 reads SQVTM; CDR2 reads ANQGSEA. The CDR3 loop spans 13 amino acids.

This clone was counted between two and nine times. The chain uses TRBV4-3 and TRBJ2-7; TRBD1 might be the D (6 bases). Per the germline V gene, CDR1 is LGHNA and CDR2 is YSLEER. The CDR3 totals 15 residues. Between the trimmed V and J ends, which lost 3 bases and 7 bases, there was a span of 19 bases. The CDR3 DNA is TGCGCCAGCAGCCAGAACAGGGCGAGCGGCTATGAGCAGTACTTC. Protein sequence: CASSQNRASGYEQYF.

V and J are TRBV7-3 and TRBJ1-2; D is undetermined. Germline V lookup: CDR1 SGHTA, CDR2 FQGTGA. The CDR3 is 14 amino acids. Trimming stripped 7 bases from V and 2 bases from J, with 14 bases between. Here the CDR3 DNA reads TGTGCCAGCACCCCCACCCCCGGGAACTATGGCTACACCTTC. Protein product: CASTPTPGNYGYTF.

This clone was counted between two and nine times. The rearrangement uses TRBV2 and TRBJ2-2; D unresolved. The V end lost 4 bases, the J end lost 5 bases, and 11 bases lay between the germline ends. This CDR3 is built from 14 residues. The germline gives CDR1 SNHLY, CDR2 FYNNEI. CDR3 nucleotides: TGTGCCAGCAGTGGTCCTTCTTGGACCGGGGAGCTGTTTTTT. Its protein is CASSGPSWTGELFF.

This chain joins TRBV6-5 and TRBJ2-7; D ambiguous. CDR3 length equals 12 residues. The V and J ends lost 10 bases and 1 base respectively, with 11 bases between them. Germline CDR1 and CDR2: MNHEY and SVGAGI. CDR3 sequence (DNA): TGTGCCACCTGTGACGGGTCCTACGAGCAGTACTTC. Its translation: CATCDGSYEQYF.

The chain employs TRBV7-2 and TRBJ2-1, with 10 bases that match TRBD2. Germline trimming cut 6 bases from V and 4 bases from J; bases unmatched to any gene: 6. The germline CDR1 and CDR2 sequences are SGHTA and FQGNSA. This CDR3 contains 15 residues. CDR3 DNA sequence: TGTGCCAGCAGGGAATTAGCGGGAGGTTACAATGAGCAGTTCTTC. It translates to CASRELAGGYNEQFF.

In its sample, this clone was seen a few times. The chain joins TRBV19 to TRBJ1-2; 8 bases align to TRBD1. CDR1 is LNHDA, CDR2 SQIVND, per germline (reference sequence). Trimming took 8 bases from V and 0 from J; bases not matched to a gene: 2. The CDR3 is 13 amino acids. CDR3 sequence: CASGTGSNYGYTF. As DNA, the CDR3 is TGTGCCAGTGGGACAGGATCTAACTATGGCTACACCTTC.

This clone was detected only a few times. This rearrangement joins TRBV2 to TRBJ1-2; tentative D call: TRBD1 (5 bases). Germline V CDR1 and CDR2: SNHLY, FYNNEI. There are 15 residues in the CDR3. V gave up 7 bases and J gave up 8 bases, with 23 bases separating them. Written as DNA, the CDR3 is TGTGCCAGCACTGGCTCTCGGGGCAGGGCAGAGGGCTACACCTTC. Residues: CASTGSRGRAEGYTF.

V gene TRBV30 combines with J gene TRBJ1-2; 9 bases line up with TRBD1. This CDR3 contains 13 residues. V gave up 1 base and J gave up 6 bases; unmatched junction bases: 3. From germline, CDR1 is GTSNPN and CDR2 SVGIG (reference sequence). CDR3 region: CAWSGTGVDGYTF. The CDR3, as DNA: TGTGCCTGGAGTGGGACAGGGGTGGATGGCTACACCTTC.